This note documents a single T cell receptor beta chain sequence. This sample was included in a study of identical twins. Trimming took off 4 bases at V and 5 bases at J, with 12 bases between the two ends. The CDR3 totals 13 residues. Germline CDR1 and CDR2: ENHRY and SYGVKD. Via MiXCR, TCRdb re-called the 5' RACE reads, giving one row per CDR3 protein. This sample has about 790,000 distinct CDR3 sequences, with 15% to 20% found just once. These same data were also listed under a study on T cells expressing NK-cell markers. From that paper: Seven sequenced donors out of eight were HCMV-seropositive, one seronegative.

This TCR was sampled from a woman younger than 30 in good health. Sequenced input: PBMCs. The rearrangement links TRBV10-3 to TRBJ2-7, with D possibly being TRBD1 (6 bases). In DNA, the CDR3 is TGTGCCATCAGTGGACAGGTTCAGGACGAGCAGTACTTC. This sequence encodes CAISGQVQDEQYF.